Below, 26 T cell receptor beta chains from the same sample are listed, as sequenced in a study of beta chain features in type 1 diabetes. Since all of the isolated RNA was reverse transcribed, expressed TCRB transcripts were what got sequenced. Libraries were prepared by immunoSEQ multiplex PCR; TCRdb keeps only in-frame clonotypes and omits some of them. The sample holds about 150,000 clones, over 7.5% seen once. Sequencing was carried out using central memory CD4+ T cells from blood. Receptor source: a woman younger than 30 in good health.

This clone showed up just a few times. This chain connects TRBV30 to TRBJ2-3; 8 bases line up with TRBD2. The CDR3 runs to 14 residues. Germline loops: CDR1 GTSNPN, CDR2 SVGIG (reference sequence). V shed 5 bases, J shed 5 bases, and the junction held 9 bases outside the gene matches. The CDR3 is CAWSGGGAQDTQYF. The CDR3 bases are TGTGCCTGGTCGGGGGGGGGAGCGCAAGATACGCAGTATTTT.

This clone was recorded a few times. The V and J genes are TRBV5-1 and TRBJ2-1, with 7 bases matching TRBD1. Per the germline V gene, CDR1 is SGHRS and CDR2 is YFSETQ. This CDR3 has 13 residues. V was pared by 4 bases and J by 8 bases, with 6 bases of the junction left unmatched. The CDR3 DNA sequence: TGCGCCAGCAGCCAACAGGGGATGGATGAGCAGTTCTTC. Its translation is CASSQQGMDEQFF.

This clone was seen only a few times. CDR3 DNA: TGTGCCAGCAGCTCGGACAGGGATGGCTACACCTTC. Translation: CASSSDRDGYTF. The chain links TRBV7-9 to TRBJ1-2, with TRBD1 matching over 8 bases. Trimming removed 4 bases from V and 6 bases from J; junction bases left unmatched: 1. Germline V lookup: CDR1 SEHNR, CDR2 FQNEAQ (reference sequence). The CDR3 has 12 amino acids.

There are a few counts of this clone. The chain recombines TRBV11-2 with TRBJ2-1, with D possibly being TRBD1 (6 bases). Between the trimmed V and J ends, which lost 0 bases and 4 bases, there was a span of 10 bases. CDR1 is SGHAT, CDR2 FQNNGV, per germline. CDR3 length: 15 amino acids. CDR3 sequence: CASSLDRGQYNEQFF. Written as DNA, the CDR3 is TGTGCCAGCAGCTTAGACAGGGGCCAATACAATGAGCAGTTCTTC.

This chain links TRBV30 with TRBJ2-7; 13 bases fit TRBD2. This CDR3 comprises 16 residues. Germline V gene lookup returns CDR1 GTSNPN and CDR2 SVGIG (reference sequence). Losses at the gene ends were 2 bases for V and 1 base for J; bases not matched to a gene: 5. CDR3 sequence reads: CAWSTWGLAGSYEQYF. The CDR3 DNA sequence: TGTGCCTGGAGTACATGGGGACTAGCGGGATCCTACGAGCAGTACTTC.

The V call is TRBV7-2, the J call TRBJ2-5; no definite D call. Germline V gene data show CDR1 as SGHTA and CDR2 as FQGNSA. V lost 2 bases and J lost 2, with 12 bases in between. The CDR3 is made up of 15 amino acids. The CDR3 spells CASSLMYTQQETQYF. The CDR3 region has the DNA TGTGCCAGCAGCTTAATGTATACACAGCAAGAGACCCAGTACTTC.

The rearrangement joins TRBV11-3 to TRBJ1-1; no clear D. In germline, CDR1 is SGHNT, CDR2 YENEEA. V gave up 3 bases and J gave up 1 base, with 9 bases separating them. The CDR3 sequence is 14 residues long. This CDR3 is CASSFYSGNTEAFF. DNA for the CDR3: TGTGCCAGCAGCTTTTACTCCGGGAACACTGAAGCTTTCTTT.

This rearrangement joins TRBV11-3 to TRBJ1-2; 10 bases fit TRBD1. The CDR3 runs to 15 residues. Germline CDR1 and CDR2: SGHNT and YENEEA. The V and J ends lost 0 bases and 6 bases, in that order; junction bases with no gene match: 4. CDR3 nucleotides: TGTGCCAGCAGCTTAGATCGGGACAGGGGAAATGGCTACACCTTC. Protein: CASSLDRDRGNGYTF. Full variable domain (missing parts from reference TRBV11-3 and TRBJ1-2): EAGVVQSPRYKIIEKKQPVAFWCNPISGHNTLYWYLQNLGQGPELLIRYENEEAVDDSQLPKDRFSAERLKGVDSTLKIQPAELGDSAVYLCASSLDRDRGNGYTFGSGTRLTVV.

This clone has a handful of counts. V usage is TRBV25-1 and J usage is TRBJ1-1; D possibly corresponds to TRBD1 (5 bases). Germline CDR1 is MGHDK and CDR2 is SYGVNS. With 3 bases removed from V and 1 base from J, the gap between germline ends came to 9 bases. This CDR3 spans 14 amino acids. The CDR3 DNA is TGTGCCAGCAGTGAGCATCAGGGGAACACTGAAGCTTTCTTT. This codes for CASSEHQGNTEAFF.

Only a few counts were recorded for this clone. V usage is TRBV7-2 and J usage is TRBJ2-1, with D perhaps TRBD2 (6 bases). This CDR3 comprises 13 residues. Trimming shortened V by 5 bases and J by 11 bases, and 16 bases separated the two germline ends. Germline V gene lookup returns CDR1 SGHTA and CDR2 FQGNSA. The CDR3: CASSSPGRSQQFF. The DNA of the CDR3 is TGTGCCAGCAGCAGTCCGGGGAGGAGTCAGCAGTTCTTC.

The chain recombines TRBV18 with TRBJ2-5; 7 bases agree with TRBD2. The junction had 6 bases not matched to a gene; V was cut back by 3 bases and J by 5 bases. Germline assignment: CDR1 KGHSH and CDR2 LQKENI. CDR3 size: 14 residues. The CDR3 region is CASSPGTNYETQYF. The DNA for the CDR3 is TGTGCCAGCTCACCTGGGACTAATTACGAGACCCAGTACTTC.

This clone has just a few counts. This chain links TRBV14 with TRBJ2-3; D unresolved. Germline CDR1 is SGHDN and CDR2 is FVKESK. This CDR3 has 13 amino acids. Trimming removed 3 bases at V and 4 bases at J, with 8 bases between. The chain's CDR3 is CASSQFGSDTQYF. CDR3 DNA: TGTGCCAGCAGCCAGTTCGGGTCAGATACGCAGTATTTT.

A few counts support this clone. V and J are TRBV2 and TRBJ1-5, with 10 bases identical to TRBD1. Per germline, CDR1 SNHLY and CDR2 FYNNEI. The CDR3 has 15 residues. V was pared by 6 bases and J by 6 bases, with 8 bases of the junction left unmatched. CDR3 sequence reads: CASRQTGGRVQPQHF. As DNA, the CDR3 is TGTGCCAGCAGACAGACAGGGGGCCGGGTTCAGCCCCAGCATTTT.

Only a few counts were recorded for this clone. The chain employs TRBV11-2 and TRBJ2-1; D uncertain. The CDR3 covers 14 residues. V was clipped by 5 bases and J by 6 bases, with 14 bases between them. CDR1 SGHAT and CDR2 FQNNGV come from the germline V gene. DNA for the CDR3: TGTGCCAGCAGCAGACCCCCGGAGAGCAATGAGCAGTTCTTC. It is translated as CASSRPPESNEQFF.

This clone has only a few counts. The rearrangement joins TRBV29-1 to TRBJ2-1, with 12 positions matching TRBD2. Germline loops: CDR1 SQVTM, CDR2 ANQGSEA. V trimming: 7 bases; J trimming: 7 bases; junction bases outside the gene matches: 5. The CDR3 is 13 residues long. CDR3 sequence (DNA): TGCAGCGCTTGGACTAGCGGGATAAATGAGCAGTTCTTC. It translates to CSAWTSGINEQFF.

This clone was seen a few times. The CDR3 nucleotides are TGCGCCAGCAGCTTGGGGGGGGAGTACGCACCAAAAGAGACCCAGTACTTC. This gives the protein CASSLGGEYAPKETQYF. The J gene is TRBJ2-5, the V gene TRBV5-1, with D maybe TRBD2 (6 bases). This CDR3 has 17 residues. The germline V and J ends were trimmed by 0 bases and 3 bases, with 18 bases remaining between them. Germline assignment: CDR1 SGHRS and CDR2 YFSETQ.

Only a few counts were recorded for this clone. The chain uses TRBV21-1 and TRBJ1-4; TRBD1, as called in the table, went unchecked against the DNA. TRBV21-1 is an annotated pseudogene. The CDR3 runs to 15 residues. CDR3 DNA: TGTGCCAGCAGCCCCTGGACAGCGTCTAATGAAAAACTGTTTTTT. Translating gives CASSPWTASNEKLFF.

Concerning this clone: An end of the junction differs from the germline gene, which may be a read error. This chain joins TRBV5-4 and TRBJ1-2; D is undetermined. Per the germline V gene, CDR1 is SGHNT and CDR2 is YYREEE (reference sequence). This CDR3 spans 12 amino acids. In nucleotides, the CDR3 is TGTGCCAGCAGCTTGACTAAATATGGCTACACCTTC. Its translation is CASSLTKYGYTF.

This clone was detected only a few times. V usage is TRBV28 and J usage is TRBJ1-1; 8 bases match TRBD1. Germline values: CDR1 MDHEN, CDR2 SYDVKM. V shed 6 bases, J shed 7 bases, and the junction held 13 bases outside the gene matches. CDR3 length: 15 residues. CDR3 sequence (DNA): TGTGCCAGCAGCACCACAGGGGGGAACTCTTTTGAAGCTTTCTTT. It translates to CASSTTGGNSFEAFF.

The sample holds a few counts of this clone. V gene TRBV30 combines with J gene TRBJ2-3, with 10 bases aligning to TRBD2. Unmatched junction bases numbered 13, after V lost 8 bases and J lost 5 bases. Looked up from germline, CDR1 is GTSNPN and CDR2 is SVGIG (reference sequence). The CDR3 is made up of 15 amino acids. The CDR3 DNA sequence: TGTGCCGGCGGCGAGGGGAGCGGGGGGGAAGATACGCAGTATTTT. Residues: CAGGEGSGGEDTQYF. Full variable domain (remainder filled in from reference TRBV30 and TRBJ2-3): SQTIHQWPATLVQPVGSPLSLECTVEGTSNPNLYWYRQAAGRGLQLLFYSVGIGQISSEVPQNLSASRPQDRQFILSSKKLLLSDSGFYLCAGGEGSGGEDTQYFGPGTRLTVL.

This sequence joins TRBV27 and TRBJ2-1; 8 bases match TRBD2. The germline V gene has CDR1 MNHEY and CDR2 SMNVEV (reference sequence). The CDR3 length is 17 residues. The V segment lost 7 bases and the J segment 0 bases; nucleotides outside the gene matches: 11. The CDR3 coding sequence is TGTGCCAGCACGGCACGCCCGGGACTAGGCTCCTACAATGAGCAGTTCTTC. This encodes CASTARPGLGSYNEQFF.

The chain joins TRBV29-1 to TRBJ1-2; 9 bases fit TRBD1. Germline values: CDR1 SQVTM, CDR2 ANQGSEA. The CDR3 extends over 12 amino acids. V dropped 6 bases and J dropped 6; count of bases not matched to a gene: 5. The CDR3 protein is CSVGDRDNGYTF. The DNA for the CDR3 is TGCAGCGTCGGGGACAGGGACAATGGCTACACCTTC.

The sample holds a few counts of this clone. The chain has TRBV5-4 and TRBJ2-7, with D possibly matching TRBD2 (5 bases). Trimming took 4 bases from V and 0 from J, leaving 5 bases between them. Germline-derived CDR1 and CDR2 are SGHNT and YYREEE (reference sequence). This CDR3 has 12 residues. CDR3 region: CASSGSSYEQYF. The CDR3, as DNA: TGTGCCAGCAGCGGGAGCTCCTACGAGCAGTACTTC.

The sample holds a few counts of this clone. The DNA for the CDR3 is TGTGCCAGCAGCTTATATACAGGTCAAGACTATGGCTACACCTTC. This sequence encodes CASSLYTGQDYGYTF. The V gene is TRBV7-9, the J gene TRBJ1-2; perhaps TRBD1 as D (5 bases). Deletions cut 2 bases from V and 3 bases from J, with 13 bases between. Looked up from germline, CDR1 is SEHNR and CDR2 is FQNEAQ (reference sequence). The CDR3 runs 15 residues.

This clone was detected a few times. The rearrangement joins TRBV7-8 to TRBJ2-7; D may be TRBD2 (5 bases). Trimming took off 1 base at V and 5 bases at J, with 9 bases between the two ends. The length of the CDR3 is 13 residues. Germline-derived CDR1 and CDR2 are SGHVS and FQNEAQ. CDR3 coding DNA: TGTGCCAGCAGCTTAGGATGGGGAGACGAGCAGTACTTC. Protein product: CASSLGWGDEQYF. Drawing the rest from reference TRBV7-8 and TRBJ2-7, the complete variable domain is GAGVSQSPRYKVAKRGQDVALRCDPISGHVSLFWYQQALGQGPEFLTYFQNEAQLDKSGLPSDRFFAERPEGSVSTLKIQRTQQEDSAVYLCASSLGWGDEQYFGPGTRLTVT.

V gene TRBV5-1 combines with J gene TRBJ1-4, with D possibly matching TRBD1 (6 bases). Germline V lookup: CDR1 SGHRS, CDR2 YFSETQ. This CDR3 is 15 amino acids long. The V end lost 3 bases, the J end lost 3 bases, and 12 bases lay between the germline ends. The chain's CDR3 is CASSSTGTPNEKLFF. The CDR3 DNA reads TGCGCCAGCAGCTCAACCGGGACACCTAATGAAAAACTGTTTTTT.